These 28 T cell receptor beta chains share one sample of origin, sequenced in a study of T-cell reconstitution after alpha-beta-depleted transplantation in children. Unique molecular identifiers were used to barcode this TCRbeta library. MiXCR was run by TCRdb on the PCR reads, yielding one entry per CDR3 protein. The sample gives about 580,000 distinct CDR3 sequences, roughly 27% of which show up once; 35% to 40% is in the top ten. The material was PBMCs, obtained before TCRalphabeta/CD19-depleted stem cell transplant. These receptors all come from a boy younger than two with Wiskott-Aldrich syndrome, due to receive a stem cell transplant.

V is TRBV20-1 and J is TRBJ2-4, with D possibly being TRBD2 (6 bases). V was shortened by 2 bases and J by 0 bases, with 14 bases between the two germline ends. CDR3 length equals 16 residues. Germline CDR1 DFQATT, CDR2 SNEGSKA (reference sequence). Here the CDR3 reads CSARKSGLTAKNIQYF. The CDR3 DNA reads as TGCAGTGCTAGAAAGTCGGGACTTACAGCCAAAAACATTCAGTACTTC.

The V and J genes are TRBV28 and TRBJ2-3; 7 nucleotides line up with TRBD1. V trimming: 6 bases; J trimming: 3 bases; junction bases outside the gene matches: 12. This CDR3 contains 16 residues. Germline CDR1 and CDR2: MDHEN and SYDVKM. The CDR3 DNA reads TGTGCCAGCAGAACCCAGGGACAGAGTGTTACAGATACGCAGTATTTT. Encoded protein: CASRTQGQSVTDTQYF.

In DNA, the CDR3 is TGCAGTGCCTTGGACAGGGCGGAGACCCAGTACTTC. Its translation: CSALDRAETQYF. This chain joins TRBV20-1 and TRBJ2-5; 8 nucleotides line up with TRBD1. The germline V gene has CDR1 DFQATT and CDR2 SNEGSKA (reference sequence). J was trimmed by 5 bases and V by 6 bases; bases with no gene match: 5. CDR3 length: 12 residues.

This chain links TRBV5-1 with TRBJ1-1; 10 bases are a match to TRBD1. The V gene end was trimmed by 0 bases and the J gene end by 1 base; junction bases not matched to a gene: 12. The CDR3 sequence is 19 residues long. Per the germline V gene, CDR1 is SGHRS and CDR2 is YFSETQ. The CDR3 bases are TGCGCCAGCAGCTTGGTCCCTTTGGGACAGGGGCCCTCGAACACTGAAGCTTTCTTT. Its protein product is CASSLVPLGQGPSNTEAFF.

J is TRBJ2-7 and V is TRBV25-1; D gene uncertain. The CDR3 length is 13 residues. Germline loops: CDR1 MGHDK, CDR2 SYGVNS. V lost 1 base, J lost 3 bases, and 7 bases lay in between. This CDR3 is CASSESNRYEQYF. In DNA form, the CDR3 reads TGTGCCAGCAGTGAATCAAATCGCTACGAGCAGTACTTC.

The rearrangement joins TRBV20-1 to TRBJ2-7, with TRBD1 matching over 8 bases. V lost 6 bases to trimming and J lost 9 bases; unmatched junction nucleotides: 10. The CDR3 extends over 12 amino acids. The V gene's germline CDR1 is DFQATT and CDR2 SNEGSKA (reference sequence). CDR3 nucleotides: TGCAGTGCCGGACAGGGTCCATCGAGGCAGTACTTC. This sequence encodes CSAGQGPSRQYF.

This clonotype was observed a handful of times. V is TRBV5-1 and J is TRBJ2-1; D unclear. The V and J ends lost 0 bases and 2 bases respectively, with 12 bases between them. Germline assignment: CDR1 SGHRS and CDR2 YFSETQ. The CDR3 totals 16 residues. CDR3 nucleotides: TGCGCCAGCAGCTTGGTCGGGCCGCGGCCCTACAATGAGCAGTTCTTC. Amino acids: CASSLVGPRPYNEQFF.

The rearrangement joins TRBV5-1 to TRBJ2-7; 7 bases align to TRBD1. CDR1 SGHRS and CDR2 YFSETQ come from the germline V gene. There are 12 residues in the CDR3. Unmatched junction bases numbered 2, after V lost 4 bases and J lost 4 bases. The CDR3 spells CASSETGYEQYF. CDR3 sequence (DNA): TGCGCCAGCAGCGAGACAGGGTACGAGCAGTACTTC.

The genes are TRBV19 and TRBJ2-5, with no clear D. The CDR3 has 11 amino acids. V shed 11 bases and J shed 4 bases, with 11 bases lying between them. The V gene's germline CDR1 is LNHDA and CDR2 SQIVND (reference sequence). CDR3 region: CAPPRAETQYF. DNA of the CDR3: TGTGCCCCTCCCCGGGCAGAGACCCAGTACTTC.

This clonotype has only a few counts. This sequence joins TRBV5-1 and TRBJ2-3; TRBD1 agrees at 7 bases. V gave up 4 bases and J gave up 2 bases; unmatched junction bases: 7. The CDR3 spans 15 residues. Germline V lookup: CDR1 SGHRS, CDR2 YFSETQ. The CDR3 sequence: CASSRGQDPTDTQYF. The CDR3 DNA is TGCGCCAGCAGCCGCGGACAGGACCCCACAGATACGCAGTATTTT.

This chain connects TRBV3-1 to TRBJ2-5; D perhaps matches TRBD2 (5 bases). The CDR3 covers 13 residues. With 4 bases removed from V and 9 bases from J, the gap between germline ends came to 15 bases. Germline loops: CDR1 LGHDT, CDR2 YNNKEL (reference sequence). CDR3: CASSPLGSGAQYF. Written as DNA, the CDR3 is TGTGCCAGCAGCCCTCTAGGGAGTGGGGCCCAGTACTTC.

This clonotype was seen only a few times. The chain joins TRBV28 to TRBJ1-1; TRBD1 matches 7 bases. The V segment lost 7 bases and the J segment 12 bases; nucleotides outside the gene matches: 14. The CDR3 is made up of 13 amino acids. Germline CDR1 and CDR2: MDHEN and SYDVKM. The CDR3 region has the DNA TGTGCCAGCAATCGTTGGGGACAGAAGTTGACTTTCTTT. This codes for CASNRWGQKLTFF.

J is TRBJ1-1 and V is TRBV12-3 or TRBV12-4, with D possibly TRBD1 on 6 matching bases. The CDR3 runs to 15 residues. The V gene lost 2 bases and the J gene lost 4 bases, with 14 bases spanning the gap. The CDR3 DNA follows: TGTGCCAGCAGTTTAAGTGGGGGGCTCGGCACTGAAGCTTTCTTT. This gives the protein CASSLSGGLGTEAFF.

The chain couples TRBV20-1 to TRBJ2-1, with 13 bases identical to TRBD2. The CDR3 sequence is 16 residues long. CDR1 and CDR2 from the germline V gene are DFQATT and SNEGSKA (reference sequence). Unmatched junction bases numbered 3, after V lost 0 bases and J lost 4 bases. CDR3 region: CSAREETSGRYNEQFF. The DNA for the CDR3 is TGCAGTGCTAGAGAGGAGACTAGCGGGAGGTACAATGAGCAGTTCTTC.

This clonotype occurred once. This rearrangement joins TRBV18 to TRBJ2-1; D gene ambiguous. Trimming pared 3 bases from V and 0 bases from J, leaving 12 bases between. Germline assignment: CDR1 KGHSH and CDR2 LQKENI. The CDR3 is made up of 16 amino acids. This CDR3 reads CASSPLDRASYNEQFF. In nucleotides, the CDR3 is TGTGCCAGCTCACCTCTGGATCGGGCCTCCTACAATGAGCAGTTCTTC.

The genes are TRBV30 and TRBJ1-5, with D perhaps matching TRBD1 (5 bases). Germline CDR1 is GTSNPN and CDR2 is SVGIG (reference sequence). V lost 5 bases to trimming and J lost 5 bases, with 16 bases between them. This CDR3 is built from 14 residues. CDR3 nucleotides: TGTGCCTGGCGAACCTCAGGGCCGTATCAGCCCCAGCATTTT. This translates into CAWRTSGPYQPQHF.

The V call is TRBV20-1, the J call TRBJ2-4; 10 positions match TRBD1. Germline V gene data show CDR1 as DFQATT and CDR2 as SNEGSKA (reference sequence). This CDR3 has 18 amino acids. The junction had 13 bases not matched to a gene; V was cut back by 4 bases and J by 1 base. The CDR3 DNA sequence: TGCAGTGCTACTTCGGACAGGGGGAATGTTGGGGCCAAAAACATTCAGTACTTC. Encoded protein: CSATSDRGNVGAKNIQYF.

This clonotype showed up just a few times. The chain employs TRBV20-1 and TRBJ2-5; D uncertain. V gave up 8 bases and J gave up 0 bases, with 10 bases separating them. The CDR3 totals 12 residues. Germline-derived CDR1 and CDR2 are DFQATT and SNEGSKA (reference sequence). This chain's CDR3 is CSCRRDQETQYF. The CDR3 nucleotides are TGCAGTTGCCGTAGGGACCAAGAGACCCAGTACTTC.

This chain links TRBV7-9 with TRBJ1-1; 7 bases fit TRBD1. Germline loops: CDR1 SEHNR, CDR2 FQNEAQ (reference sequence). V dropped 8 bases and J dropped 4; count of bases not matched to a gene: 7. The CDR3 extends over 13 amino acids. This CDR3 is CASHRGSGTEAFF. The DNA for the CDR3 is TGTGCCAGCCACAGGGGAAGTGGCACTGAAGCTTTCTTT.

The sample holds a few counts of this clonotype. J is TRBJ2-1 and V is TRBV20-1; 9 positions match TRBD2. Per the germline V gene, CDR1 is DFQATT and CDR2 is SNEGSKA (reference sequence). This CDR3 has 17 amino acids. After removal of 3 bases from V and 0 bases from J, the junction contained 9 bases not matched to a gene. The CDR3 loop reads CSASPLAGLSSYNEQFF. The DNA for the CDR3 is TGCAGTGCTAGTCCCCTAGCGGGACTAAGCTCCTACAATGAGCAGTTCTTC.

V usage is TRBV20-1 and J usage is TRBJ2-3, with unresolved D. The CDR3 loop spans 14 amino acids. With 5 bases removed from V and 4 bases from J, the gap between germline ends came to 16 bases. Germline lookup yields CDR1 DFQATT and CDR2 SNEGSKA (reference sequence). CDR3 coding DNA: TGCAGTGCTCCACCACTCGGAATAGCAGATACGCAGTATTTT. Amino acid sequence: CSAPPLGIADTQYF.

This clonotype was observed a few times. The chain carries TRBV4-1 and TRBJ2-1; the match to TRBD2 covers 11 bases. V lost 2 bases to trimming and J lost 6 bases; unmatched junction nucleotides: 6. Germline V gene sequence: CDR1 MGHRA, CDR2 YSYEKL. The CDR3 totals 16 residues. For the CDR3, the DNA is TGCGCCAGCAGCCAAACTAGCGGGAGAGGCGGCAATGAGCAGTTCTTC. Translating gives CASSQTSGRGGNEQFF.

V and J are TRBV5-6 and TRBJ1-5, with TRBD1 matching 8 bases. The germline V gene encodes CDR1 SGHDT and CDR2 YYEEEE. CDR3 size: 14 residues. Trimming took 1 base from V and 6 from J; bases not matched to a gene: 3. CDR3 coding DNA: TGTGCCAGCAGCTTGCGGACAGGGAGTCAGCCCCAGCATTTT. Its translation is CASSLRTGSQPQHF.

The chain joins TRBV7-9 to TRBJ2-1, with D unclear. V was trimmed by 7 bases and J by 8 bases, leaving 9 bases between them. Germline-derived CDR1 and CDR2 are SEHNR and FQNEAQ (reference sequence). This CDR3 region has 11 residues. The CDR3 region is CASTYSYEQFF. CDR3 DNA sequence: TGTGCCAGCACGTATTCGTATGAGCAGTTCTTC.

The V call is TRBV28, the J call TRBJ1-6; unclear D gene. Per the germline V gene, CDR1 is MDHEN and CDR2 is SYDVKM. The CDR3 is 12 amino acids. Trimming stripped 11 bases from V and 14 bases from J, with 19 bases between. For the CDR3, the DNA is TGTGCCGGGAACCGGGGTCGCGCGGCCCTCCACTTT. It encodes CAGNRGRAALHF. The full variable domain, in which reference TRBV28 and TRBJ1-6 provide the parts outside the CDR3, is DVKVTQSSRYLVKRTGEKVFLECVQDMDHENMFWYRQDPGLGLRLIYFSYDVKMKEKGDIPEGYSVSREKKERFSLILESASTNQTSMYLCAGNRGRAALHFGNGTRLTVT.

The chain employs TRBV4-2 and TRBJ1-3; D gene uncertain. This CDR3 spans 15 amino acids. Germline CDR1 is LGHNA and CDR2 is YNFKEQ. With 1 base removed from V and 0 bases from J, the gap between germline ends came to 7 bases. The CDR3 protein is CASSQAVGSGNTIYF. In DNA form, the CDR3 reads TGTGCCAGCAGCCAAGCAGTGGGCTCTGGAAACACCATATATTTT.

The CDR3 region has the DNA TGCAGCGGAAGACAGGTCAGTGAGCAGTTCTTC. This gives the protein CSGRQVSEQFF. The rearrangement links TRBV29-1 to TRBJ2-1; D is possibly TRBD1 (6 bases). Germline V gene data show CDR1 as SQVTM and CDR2 as ANQGSEA. The CDR3 is made up of 11 amino acids. V was trimmed by 7 bases and J by 9 bases, leaving 13 bases between them.

The table lists this clonotype with a count of one. This sequence joins TRBV6-1 and TRBJ2-6; D uncertain. Germline CDR1 reads MNHNS; CDR2 reads SASEGT. The CDR3 loop spans 16 amino acids. The ends were cut back, 6 bases at V and 0 bases at J, with 12 bases in the middle. The CDR3 DNA reads TGTGCCAGCAGGCGAGATAGGAGCTCTGGGGCCAACGTCCTGACTTTC. Amino acids: CASRRDRSSGANVLTF.